This TCR beta chain was observed in a study of Ad26.COV2.S vaccination and SARS-CoV-2 variants. Study background: The vaccine Ad26.COV2.S was put into the muscle once, or twice with 56 days between.

Treatment specified: some 20 received Ad26.COV2.S at low or high dose, single or two shots; about 5 received placebo; per-sample allocation not given. Sampling was performed 63 days after the first vaccine or placebo injection. Produced via immunoSEQ multiplex PCR; TCRdb's table is partial and in-frame only. The data show some 340,000 clones, more than 70% seen once. CDR3 length: 15 residues. Germline CDR1 and CDR2: SGHRS and YFSETQ. Trimming left V 2 bases short and J 0 bases short, with 8 bases between. Here the sequenced sample was peripheral blood, taken in a trial of Ad26.COV2.S vaccine versus placebo. The TCR sequence derives from a person between 18 and 59 years old who received the Ad26.COV2.S COVID-19 vaccine or a placebo. The gene calls are TRBV5-1 and TRBJ2-2; D perhaps matches TRBD2 (6 bases). The CDR3 bases are TGCGCCAGCAGCTTTTCGGGGGCGAACACCGGGGAGCTGTTTTTT. It is translated as CASSFSGANTGELFF.